Listed here are 5 T cell receptor beta chains from one sample, sequenced in a study of early T cells in non-severe SARS-CoV-2 infection. Each CDR3 protein is one row after TCRdb ran MiXCR on the 5' RACE reads. The sample carries over 95,000 distinct CDR3 sequences, roughly 17% recorded once. The sample comprised whole blood. The source is an adult who was a healthcare worker with PCR-confirmed SARS-CoV-2 infection or an uninfected control (not recorded which).

This clonotype was seen at least ten times. V is TRBV4-2 and J is TRBJ1-1; D unresolved. From germline, CDR1 is LGHNA and CDR2 YNFKEQ. V was trimmed by 1 base and J by 0 bases, leaving 9 bases between them. This CDR3 is 15 amino acids long. In nucleotides, the CDR3 is TGTGCCAGCAGCCAAGTCAAACACATGAACACTGAAGCTTTCTTT. Translation gives CASSQVKHMNTEAFF.

The rearrangement links TRBV9 to TRBJ2-3, with D possibly called TRBD1 or TRBD2 (6 bases each). The V gene lost 1 base and the J gene lost 2 bases, with 11 bases spanning the gap. The CDR3 runs 15 residues. In germline, CDR1 is SGDLS, CDR2 YYNGEE. CDR3 DNA sequence: TGTGCCAGCAGCGTATGGGGGGCCCACACAGATACGCAGTATTTT. As protein: CASSVWGAHTDTQYF.

This clonotype showed up many times. This sequence joins TRBV10-3 and TRBJ2-2; 8 bases are a match to TRBD2. Germline values: CDR1 ENHRY, CDR2 SYGVKD. This CDR3 is 16 amino acids long. The ends lost 2 bases at V and 4 bases at J; junction bases unmatched: 6. The CDR3 sequence: CAISEGSSGGTGELFF. The CDR3 nucleotides read TGTGCCATCAGTGAGGGGTCCAGCGGGGGCACCGGGGAGCTGTTTTTT.

In this sample, this clonotype turned up a few times. The conserved final phenylalanine or tryptophan is absent from the CDR3, which likely points to a read error. J is TRBJ2-7 and V is TRBV5-1; D may be TRBD1 or TRBD2 (6 bases each). CDR1 and CDR2 from the germline V gene are SGHRS and YFSETQ. The CDR3 runs to 16 residues. V lost 4 bases and J lost 2, with 19 bases in between. CDR3 amino acids: CASSLIPGGFAYEQYL. CDR3 in DNA: TGCGCCAGCAGCCTAATTCCCGGGGGCTTCGCCTACGAGCAGTACCTC.

In its sample, this clonotype was seen a few times. The chain employs TRBV6-2 or TRBV6-3 and TRBJ2-3; 9 bases fit TRBD2. The CDR3 is made up of 17 amino acids. Germline assignment: CDR1 MNHEY and CDR2 SVGEGT. V lost 9 bases to trimming and J lost 6 bases; unmatched junction nucleotides: 19. The CDR3 region is CASSQGAGGPVYDTQYF. In DNA, the CDR3 is TGTGCCAGTTCACAAGGCGCGGGGGGGCCGGTGTACGATACGCAGTATTTT.